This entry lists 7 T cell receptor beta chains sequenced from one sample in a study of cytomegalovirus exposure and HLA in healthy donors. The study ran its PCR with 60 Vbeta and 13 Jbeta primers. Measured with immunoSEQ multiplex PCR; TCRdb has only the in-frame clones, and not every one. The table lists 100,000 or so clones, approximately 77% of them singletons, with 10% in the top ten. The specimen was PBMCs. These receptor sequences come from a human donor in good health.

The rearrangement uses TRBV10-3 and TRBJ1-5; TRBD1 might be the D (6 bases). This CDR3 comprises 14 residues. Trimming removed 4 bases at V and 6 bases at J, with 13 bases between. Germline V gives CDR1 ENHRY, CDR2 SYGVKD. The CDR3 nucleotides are TGTGCCATCAGTGTCTCAGGGGAGGGTCAGCCCCAGCATTTT. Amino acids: CAISVSGEGQPQHF.

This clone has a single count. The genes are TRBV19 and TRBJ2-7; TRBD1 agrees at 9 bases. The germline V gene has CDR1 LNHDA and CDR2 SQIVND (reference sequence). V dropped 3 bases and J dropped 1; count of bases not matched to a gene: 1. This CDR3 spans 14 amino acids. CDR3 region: CASSIGTGSYEQYF. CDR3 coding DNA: TGTGCCAGTAGTATCGGGACAGGGTCCTACGAGCAGTACTTC.

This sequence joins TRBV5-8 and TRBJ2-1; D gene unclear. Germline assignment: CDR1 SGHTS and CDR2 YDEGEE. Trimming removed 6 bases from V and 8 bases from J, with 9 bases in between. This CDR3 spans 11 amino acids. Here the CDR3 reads CASTPLHEQFF. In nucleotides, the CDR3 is TGTGCCAGCACCCCCCTCCATGAGCAGTTCTTC.

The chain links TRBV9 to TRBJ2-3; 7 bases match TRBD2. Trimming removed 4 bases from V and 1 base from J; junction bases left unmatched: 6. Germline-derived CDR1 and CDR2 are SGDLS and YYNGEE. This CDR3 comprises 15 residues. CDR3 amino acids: CASSPFGGGTDTQYF. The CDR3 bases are TGTGCCAGCAGCCCCTTTGGGGGGGGCACAGATACGCAGTATTTT.

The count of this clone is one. The CDR3: CASSLAGTGVGNEQFF. The CDR3 coding sequence is TGTGCCAGCAGCTTAGCGGGGACAGGGGTGGGGAATGAGCAGTTCTTC. The chain joins TRBV7-2 to TRBJ2-1; TRBD1 matches 10 bases. The CDR3 totals 16 residues. Germline CDR1 and CDR2: SGHTA and FQGNSA. Trimming cost V 0 bases and J 7 bases; bases outside gene matches: 6.

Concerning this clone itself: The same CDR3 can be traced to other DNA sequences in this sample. The CDR3 reads CASSAEGSTDTQYF. The CDR3 DNA is TGTGCCAGCAGCGCTGAGGGCAGTACAGATACGCAGTATTTT. The chain has TRBV7-9 and TRBJ2-3; tentative D call: TRBD2 (5 bases). CDR1 is SEHNR, CDR2 FQNEAQ, per germline (reference sequence). This CDR3 is built from 14 residues. V dropped 5 bases and J dropped 3 bases, with 12 bases sitting between them.

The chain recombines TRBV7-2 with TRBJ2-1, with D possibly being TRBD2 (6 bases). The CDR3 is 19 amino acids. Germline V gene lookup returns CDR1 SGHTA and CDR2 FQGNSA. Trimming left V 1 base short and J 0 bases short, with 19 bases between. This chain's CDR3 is CASSLGSGGIGGSYNEQFF. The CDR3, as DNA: TGTGCCAGCAGCTTAGGTTCGGGCGGGATCGGGGGCTCCTACAATGAGCAGTTCTTC.